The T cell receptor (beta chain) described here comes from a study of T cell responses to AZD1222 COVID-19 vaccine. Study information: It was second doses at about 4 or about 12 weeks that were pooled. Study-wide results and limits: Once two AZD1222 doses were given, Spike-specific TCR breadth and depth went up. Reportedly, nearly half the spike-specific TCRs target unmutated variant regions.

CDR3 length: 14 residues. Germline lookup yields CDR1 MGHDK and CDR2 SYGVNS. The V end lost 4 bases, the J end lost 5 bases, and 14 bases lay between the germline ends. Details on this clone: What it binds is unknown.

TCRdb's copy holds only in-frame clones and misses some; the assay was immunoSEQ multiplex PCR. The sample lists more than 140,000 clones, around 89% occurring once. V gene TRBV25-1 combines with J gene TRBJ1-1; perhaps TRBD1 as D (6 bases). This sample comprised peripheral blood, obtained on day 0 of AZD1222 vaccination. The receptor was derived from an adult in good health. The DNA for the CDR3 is TGTGCCAGCAGTGCAACAGGGACTGGAACTGAAGCTTTCTTT. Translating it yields CASSATGTGTEAFF.